Listed below are T cell receptor beta chains from one sample, sequenced in a study of identifying expanded T cells in peripheral blood. Profiling relied on immunoSEQ multiplex PCR, and the TCRdb table lists in-frame clones only, not all of them. This sample yields 70,000 or so clones, of which almost 90% are seen a single time; about 3.3% belongs to the top ten. The sequenced sample was blood. These receptors came from a person aged 18-69 years in good health. Each CDR3 is given with its conserved first and last residue. Fields, in order: D gene, J gene, V gene, CDR3 protein, CDR3 DNA. The D gene is left open where the match is weak.

d_gene: .
j_gene: TRBJ2-7
v_gene: TRBV10-1
CDR3aa: CASSNSRTDPYEQYF
CDR3nt: TGCGCCAGCAGCAACAGCCGAACCGATCCCTACGAGCAGTACTTC

d_gene: .
j_gene: TRBJ1-5
v_gene: TRBV27
CDR3aa: CASSPRGGGNQPQHF
CDR3nt: TGTGCCAGCAGTCCCCGTGGGGGCGGTAATCAGCCCCAGCATTTT

d_gene: TRBD2
j_gene: TRBJ2-1
v_gene: TRBV2
CDR3aa: CASREGLAGGSYNEQFF
CDR3nt: TGTGCCAGCAGAGAGGGACTAGCGGGGGGGTCCTACAATGAGCAGTTCTTC

d_gene: TRBD1
j_gene: TRBJ2-2
v_gene: TRBV4-3
CDR3aa: CASSQRQGIVGELFF
CDR3nt: TGCGCCAGCAGCCAGAGACAGGGAATTGTCGGGGAGCTGTTTTTT

d_gene: TRBD2
j_gene: TRBJ2-1
v_gene: TRBV7-3
CDR3aa: CASRGSGRSYNEQFF
CDR3nt: TGTGCCAGCAGGGGTAGCGGGAGGTCCTACAATGAGCAGTTCTTC

d_gene: TRBD1
j_gene: TRBJ2-7
v_gene: TRBV28
CDR3aa: CASSLSGQGHREQYF
CDR3nt: TGTGCCAGCAGTTTAAGCGGACAGGGTCATCGCGAGCAGTACTTC

d_gene: .
j_gene: TRBJ2-1
v_gene: TRBV7-2
CDR3aa: CASSLVVASSYNEQFF
CDR3nt: TGTGCCAGCAGCTTAGTTGTCGCGAGCTCCTACAATGAGCAGTTCTTC

d_gene: .
j_gene: TRBJ2-1
v_gene: TRBV10-3
CDR3aa: CAISERSNEQFF
CDR3nt: TGTGCCATCAGTGAAAGATCCAATGAGCAGTTCTTC

d_gene: TRBD1
j_gene: TRBJ2-5
v_gene: TRBV28
CDR3aa: CASSATGVRETQYF
CDR3nt: TGTGCCAGCAGTGCCACAGGGGTACGGGAGACCCAGTACTTC

d_gene: TRBD2
j_gene: TRBJ2-1
v_gene: TRBV15
CDR3aa: CATSNSRTSGGSYYNEQFF
CDR3nt: TGTGCCACCAGCAACAGCCGGACTAGCGGGGGGTCCTACTACAATGAGCAGTTCTTC

d_gene: .
j_gene: TRBJ2-7
v_gene: TRBV27
CDR3aa: CASSQDRDYEQYF
CDR3nt: TGTGCCAGCAGCCAGGACAGAGACTACGAGCAGTACTTC

d_gene: TRBD2
j_gene: TRBJ2-2
v_gene: TRBV6-5
CDR3aa: CASSSASGRAPGELFF
CDR3nt: TGTGCCAGCAGTTCCGCTAGCGGGAGGGCCCCCGGGGAGCTGTTTTTT

d_gene: .
j_gene: TRBJ1-3
v_gene: TRBV11-2
CDR3aa: CASSLIRGSGNTIYF
CDR3nt: TGTGCCAGCAGCCTGATAAGGGGATCTGGAAACACCATATATTTT

d_gene: .
j_gene: TRBJ1-2
v_gene: TRBV6-6
CDR3aa: CASSPTANYGYTF
CDR3nt: TGTGCCAGCAGTCCGACAGCTAACTATGGCTACACCTTC

d_gene: TRBD1
j_gene: TRBJ2-7
v_gene: TRBV9
CDR3aa: CASSPRQGAYEQYF
CDR3nt: TGTGCCAGCAGCCCTAGACAGGGGGCCTACGAGCAGTACTTC

d_gene: .
j_gene: TRBJ1-3
v_gene: TRBV5-8
CDR3aa: CASSLRIAGNTIYF
CDR3nt: TGTGCCAGCAGCCTCAGAATTGCGGGAAACACCATATATTTT

d_gene: TRBD1
j_gene: TRBJ2-7
v_gene: TRBV4-3
CDR3aa: CASSLRTGLEQYF
CDR3nt: TGCGCCAGCAGCCTCCGGACAGGGCTTGAGCAGTACTTC

d_gene: TRBD1
j_gene: TRBJ1-5
v_gene: TRBV7-9
CDR3aa: CASINRGKSSNQPQHF
CDR3nt: TGTGCCAGCATCAACAGGGGGAAGAGTAGCAATCAGCCCCAGCATTTT

d_gene: .
j_gene: TRBJ2-5
v_gene: TRBV4-2
CDR3aa: CASSQDWDGMGRKTQYF
CDR3nt: TGTGCCAGCAGCCAAGATTGGGACGGGATGGGTAGGAAGACCCAGTACTTC

d_gene: TRBD1
j_gene: TRBJ2-3
v_gene: TRBV29-1
CDR3aa: CSADRVVADTQYF
CDR3nt: TGCAGCGCCGACAGGGTGGTTGCAGATACGCAGTATTTT

d_gene: .
j_gene: TRBJ1-1
v_gene: TRBV28
CDR3aa: CASRDYRSEAFF
CDR3nt: TGTGCCAGCAGGGACTACAGGTCCGAAGCTTTCTTT

d_gene: TRBD1
j_gene: TRBJ1-2
v_gene: TRBV6-5
CDR3aa: CASKGATLNYGYTF
CDR3nt: TGTGCCAGTAAGGGGGCCACCTTAAACTATGGCTACACCTTC

d_gene: TRBD2
j_gene: TRBJ2-1
v_gene: TRBV5-4
CDR3aa: CASTPGTSSYNEQFF
CDR3nt: TGTGCCAGCACTCCCGGGACTAGCTCCTACAATGAGCAGTTCTTC

d_gene: TRBD2
j_gene: TRBJ2-1
v_gene: TRBV6-4
CDR3aa: CASSDSTSGSNEQFF
CDR3nt: TGTGCCAGCAGTGACTCGACTAGCGGGAGCAATGAGCAGTTCTTC